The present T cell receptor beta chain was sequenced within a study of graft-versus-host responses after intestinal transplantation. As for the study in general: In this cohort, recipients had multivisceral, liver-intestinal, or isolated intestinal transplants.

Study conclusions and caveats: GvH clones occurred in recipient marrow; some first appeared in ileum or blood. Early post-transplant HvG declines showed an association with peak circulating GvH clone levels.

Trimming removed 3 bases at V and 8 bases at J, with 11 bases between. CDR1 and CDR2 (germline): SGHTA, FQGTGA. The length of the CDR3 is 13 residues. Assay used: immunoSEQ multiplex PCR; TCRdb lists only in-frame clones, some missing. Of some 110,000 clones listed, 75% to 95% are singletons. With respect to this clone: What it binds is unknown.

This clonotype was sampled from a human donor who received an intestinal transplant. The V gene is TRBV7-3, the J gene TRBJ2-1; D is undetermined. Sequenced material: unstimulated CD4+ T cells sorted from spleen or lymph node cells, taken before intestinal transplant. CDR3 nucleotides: TGTGCCAGCAGCTTGTCGCTAGTTGATGAGCAGTTCTTC. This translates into CASSLSLVDEQFF.